Detailed here is one T cell receptor (beta chain). Its specificity is unknown. The germline CDR1 and CDR2 sequences are SGDLS and YYNGEE. The CDR3 is 16 residues long. The source of the sample is a study of T cells expressing NK-cell markers. Study-level background: Sorted CD3+CD56+NKG2C+, CD3+CD56+NKG2C- and CD3+CD56-NKG2C+ T cells supplied TCR beta repertoires. Seven donors tested HCMV-seropositive and one tested seronegative among the eight sequenced. Study-wide findings and caveats: Six donors carried dominant NKG2C+ clonotypes that made up about 1.0-7.5% of their CD8+ T cells. Whether expanded NKG2C-expressing T cell clones recognize HCMV is unknown.

TCRdb reprocessed the 5' RACE reads and stores each CDR3 protein as one record, lacking DNA. Recorded for this sample: approximately 550,000 distinct CDR3 sequences. The sequenced material came from blood T cells: a sorted CD56 or NKG2C T cell subset, CD4+ or CD8+ T cells, or bulk PBMC T cells (not recorded which). V usage is TRBV9 and J usage is TRBJ2-2; TCRdb indicates TRBD1, and absent DNA this call remains unverified. This clonotype was obtained from a man aged 18 to 30 in good health. The CDR3 here is CASSVIPGMNTGELFF.